The clone carrying this TCR beta chain appeared once. The antigen remains undetermined. CDR1 and CDR2 (germline): MNHEY, SVGAGI. V was shortened by 6 bases and J by 2 bases, with 8 bases between the two germline ends. The CDR3 has 13 residues. This sample was taken from a study of T cell responses to AZD1222 COVID-19 vaccine. The study's findings and limits: A reported finding is that nearly half of spike-specific TCRs target unmutated variant regions. Females made up more of the donors, who were largely white British, and clonal diversity may have come out too low. Spike-specific TCR breadth and depth were elevated following two AZD1222 doses. Sampled repertoires all dated from after the peak T cell response.

The assay was immunoSEQ multiplex PCR, and TCRdb's table has in-frame clones only and misses some. Of 43,000 or so clones in the sample, roughly 88% were seen once. This receptor was obtained from an adult who received the AZD1222 COVID-19 vaccine. The chain joins TRBV6-5 to TRBJ1-3; no clear D gene. The sample consisted of peripheral blood, taken 28 days after the second AZD1222 dose. The DNA for the CDR3 is TGTGCCAGCAGCCTGGCCCCTGGAAACACCATATATTTT. Encoded protein: CASSLAPGNTIYF.